This T cell receptor beta chain emerged from a study of liver allograft versus peripheral blood T cells. At the level of the study: The authors compared T cell receptor repertoires in transplanted livers with recipients' peripheral blood repertoires. Overall study results and limits: Reported data describe T cell receptor repertoires within liver allografts as differing from those in peripheral blood.

The CDR3 length is 15 residues. CDR1 and CDR2 from the germline V gene are LNHNV and YYDKDF (reference sequence). Trimming pared 1 base from V and 0 bases from J, leaving 7 bases between. Using its own MiXCR run on the reads, TCRdb lists one record per CDR3 protein. The sample contains approximately 9,000 distinct CDR3 sequences, under 20% of which appear only once. This clonotype was observed many times. Antigen unknown. The clonotype comes from a human patient who had a liver transplant. Some T cells may be supplied by the graft donor. The chain carries TRBV15 and TRBJ2-1; D not resolved. CDR3 in amino acids: CATSRVSSSYNEQFF. CDR3 DNA: TGTGCCACCAGCAGAGTATCGAGCTCCTACAATGAGCAGTTCTTC.